The subject of this entry is one TCR beta chain. Each sample's cDNA came from eight separate reactions. TCRdb reprocessed the 5' RACE reads and keeps a single row for each CDR3 protein, giving no DNA. Reported are some 300,000 distinct CDR3 sequences; the ten largest clones contain 5.6%. Germline assignment: CDR1 KGHSH and CDR2 LQKENI. The CDR3 covers 19 residues. This specimen belongs to a study of monozygotic twins with inflammatory bowel disease. Per donor there was one draw, yielding a blood sample of roughly 2.6 ml. The authors isolated total RNA from whole blood without sorting T cells. Specimen: blood. The chain is built from TRBV18 and TRBJ2-3; TCRdb picks TRBD1, but there is no DNA to check that call. This TCR was sampled from a human donor with ulcerative colitis or Crohn's disease, or a healthy co-twin of an affected twin (not recorded which). The chain's CDR3 is CASSPTISRGRGFTDTQYF.